Listed here are 11 T cell receptor beta chains from one sample, sequenced in a study of shared clonotypes between healthy human individuals. Produced via immunoSEQ multiplex PCR; TCRdb's table is partial and in-frame only. Of some 300,000 clones in the sample, over 70% were seen once. Sequenced material: memory CD4+ T cells sorted from blood. Specified subset: CD45RA-negative fraction. The receptors stem from a young man in good health.

This clone is a singleton in its sample. V and J are TRBV2 and TRBJ2-7; TRBD1 aligns across 9 bases. V was pared by 7 bases and J by 6 bases, with 4 bases of the junction left unmatched. There are 12 residues in the CDR3. The germline V gene encodes CDR1 SNHLY and CDR2 FYNNEI. This chain's CDR3 is CASTQGALEQYF. The CDR3 bases are TGTGCCAGCACACAGGGGGCTCTCGAGCAGTACTTC.

The rearrangement links TRBV27 to TRBJ2-7, with D possibly matching TRBD1 (6 bases). From germline, CDR1 is MNHEY and CDR2 SMNVEV (reference sequence). Trimming removed 4 bases from V and 1 base from J, with 14 bases in between. The CDR3 totals 15 residues. The DNA for the CDR3 is TGTGCCAGCAGTTCCACAGGGACGGCTTCCTACGAGCAGTACTTC. Its translation: CASSSTGTASYEQYF.

This chain uses TRBV6-4 with TRBJ2-2; the D is unclear. The ends were cut back, 6 bases at V and 4 bases at J, with 9 bases in the middle. Germline CDR1 is MRHNA and CDR2 is SNTAGT. The CDR3 has 13 residues. As DNA, the CDR3 is TGTGCCAGCAGCGTTCAGCCCACCGGGGAGCTGTTTTTT. Translation gives CASSVQPTGELFF.

This rearrangement joins TRBV6-1 to TRBJ2-7; 7 nucleotides align to TRBD1. There are 13 residues in the CDR3. The V gene end was trimmed by 9 bases and the J gene end by 5 bases; junction bases not matched to a gene: 10. Germline values: CDR1 MNHNS, CDR2 SASEGT. In DNA form, the CDR3 reads TGTGCCAGGTCGAGGGACAGCTTCGACGAGCAGTACTTC. Protein product: CARSRDSFDEQYF.

The chain couples TRBV10-1 to TRBJ1-1; D unclear. This CDR3 region has 13 residues. Germline V CDR1 and CDR2: WNHNN, SYGVQD (reference sequence). Trimming shortened V by 0 bases and J by 5 bases, and 7 bases separated the two germline ends. The DNA for the CDR3 is TGCGCCAGCAGTGAGTCATGGGCTACTGAAGCTTTCTTT. Encoded protein: CASSESWATEAFF.

V usage is TRBV28 and J usage is TRBJ2-1; D perhaps matches TRBD1 (5 bases). The CDR3 totals 14 residues. V was cut by 3 bases and J by 8 bases, with 14 bases left in between. CDR1 and CDR2 from the germline V gene are MDHEN and SYDVKM. CDR3 protein: CASSFQGWNHEQFF. The CDR3 DNA reads as TGTGCCAGCAGTTTTCAGGGTTGGAACCATGAGCAGTTCTTC.

The CDR3 protein is CASSTSGTSGRGRNEQFF. In DNA form, the CDR3 reads TGTGCCAGCAGCACCTCCGGGACTAGCGGGAGGGGGCGCAATGAGCAGTTCTTC. The chain has TRBV7-9 and TRBJ2-1; 16 nucleotides align to TRBD2. V was pared by 5 bases and J by 6 bases, with 10 bases of the junction left unmatched. CDR1 and CDR2 from the germline V gene are SEHNR and FQNEAQ (reference sequence). The CDR3 totals 18 residues.

The gene calls are TRBV5-5 and TRBJ2-7; D might be TRBD1 (5 bases). Looked up from germline, CDR1 is SGHKS and CDR2 is YYEKEE (reference sequence). The CDR3 is 15 residues long. Deletions cut 0 bases from V and 6 bases from J, with 16 bases between. CDR3 loop: CASSLGSGFPLEQYF. CDR3 coding DNA: TGTGCCAGCAGCTTGGGGTCAGGGTTCCCCCTCGAGCAGTACTTC.

The CDR3 loop is CASRGEGGAEKLFF. The CDR3 bases are TGTGCCAGCAGGGGCGAGGGTGGGGCCGAAAAACTGTTTTTT. The gene calls are TRBV2 and TRBJ1-4; TRBD1 is a possible D gene (5 bases). The V gene's germline CDR1 is SNHLY and CDR2 FYNNEI. This CDR3 comprises 14 residues. Trimming pared 6 bases from V and 8 bases from J, leaving 16 bases between.

The CDR3 DNA reads TGTGCCAGCAGCTTAATTTGGTTGGAGGCGGACAATGAGCAGTTCTTC. Translation: CASSLIWLEADNEQFF. The chain combines TRBV11-2 with TRBJ2-1, with D possibly being TRBD2 (5 bases). The germline gives CDR1 SGHAT, CDR2 FQNNGV. This CDR3 contains 16 residues. V lost 2 bases and J lost 5, with 16 bases in between.

The V and J genes are TRBV19 and TRBJ2-6, with TRBD1 identical over 7 bases. Trimming took 7 bases from V and 0 from J; bases not matched to a gene: 9. In germline, CDR1 is LNHDA, CDR2 SQIVND (reference sequence). The CDR3 covers 17 residues. CDR3 nucleotide sequence: TGTGCCAGTACACGCCGTACAGGGGTCTCTGGGGCCAACGTCCTGACTTTC. It is translated as CASTRRTGVSGANVLTF.